This T cell receptor beta chain is drawn from a study of shared clonotypes between healthy human individuals. In the study overall: For every donor, three CD4 naive, three CD4 memory, two CD8 naive and one CD8 memory plates were used.

As for this clone: Antigen specificity is unknown.

TCRdb keeps only in-frame clones here, not all; method: immunoSEQ multiplex PCR. This sample carries more than 1,200,000 clones, 98% to 99% of them seen once, and the ten largest clones take 0.36%. Germline V gene sequence: CDR1 SEHNR, CDR2 FQNEAQ (reference sequence). V dropped 1 base and J dropped 1 base, with 20 bases sitting between them. The CDR3 consists of 19 residues. General study findings and limits: Non-shared clonotypes had lower generation probabilities than those shared by all four donors. In having few donors, the study represented limited genetic and exposure-history diversity. On the whole, naive subsets had larger estimated richness than memory subsets had.

This TCR was recovered from a man aged 25-45 years in good health. The sample comprised naive CD4+ T cells sorted from blood. Subset described: CD45RA+ positively selected. This chain connects TRBV7-9 to TRBJ1-5; a weak D match, TRBD1 (5 bases). CDR3 region: CASSLDLPGSVGSNQPQHF. The CDR3 nucleotides read TGTGCCAGCAGCTTAGATCTCCCAGGGTCGGTTGGGAGCAATCAGCCCCAGCATTTT.